This T cell receptor (beta chain) was retrieved from a study of T cell changes during pregnancy in multiple sclerosis. The CDR3 is made up of 14 amino acids. Germline CDR1 is SGHRS and CDR2 is YFSETQ. V trimming: 4 bases; J trimming: 5 bases; junction bases outside the gene matches: 9. Measured with immunoSEQ multiplex PCR; TCRdb has only the in-frame clones, and not every one. The data show 90,000 to 100,000 clones, with 90% to 95% seen just once and approximately 4.7% held by the top ten. This TCR derives from a female donor with multiple sclerosis, enrolled in a pregnancy study. The gene calls are TRBV5-1 and TRBJ2-7; 7 positions match TRBD2. Sequencing used peripheral blood, obtained in the first trimester of pregnancy. Here the CDR3 DNA reads TGCGCCAGCAGCCCGACGGCCGGGACTAACGAGCAGTACTTC. As protein: CASSPTAGTNEQYF. Full variable domain (missing parts from reference TRBV5-1 and TRBJ2-7): KAGVTQTPRYLIKTRGQQVTLSCSPISGHRSVSWYQQTPGQGLQFLFEYFSETQRNKGNFPGRFSGRQFSNSRSEMNVSTLELGDSALYLCASSPTAGTNEQYFGPGTRLTVT.